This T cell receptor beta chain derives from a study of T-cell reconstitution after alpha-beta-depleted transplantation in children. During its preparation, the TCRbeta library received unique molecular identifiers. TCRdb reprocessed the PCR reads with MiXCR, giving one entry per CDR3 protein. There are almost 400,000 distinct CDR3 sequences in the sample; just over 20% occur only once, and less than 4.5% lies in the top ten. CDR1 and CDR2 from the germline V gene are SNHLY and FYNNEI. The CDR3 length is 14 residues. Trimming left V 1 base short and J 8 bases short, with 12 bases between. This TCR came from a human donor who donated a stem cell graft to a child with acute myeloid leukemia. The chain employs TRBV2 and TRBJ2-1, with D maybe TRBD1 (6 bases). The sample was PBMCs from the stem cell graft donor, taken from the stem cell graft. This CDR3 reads CASSEGQVGDEQFF. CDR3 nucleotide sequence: TGTGCCAGCAGTGAAGGACAGGTTGGGGATGAGCAGTTCTTC.